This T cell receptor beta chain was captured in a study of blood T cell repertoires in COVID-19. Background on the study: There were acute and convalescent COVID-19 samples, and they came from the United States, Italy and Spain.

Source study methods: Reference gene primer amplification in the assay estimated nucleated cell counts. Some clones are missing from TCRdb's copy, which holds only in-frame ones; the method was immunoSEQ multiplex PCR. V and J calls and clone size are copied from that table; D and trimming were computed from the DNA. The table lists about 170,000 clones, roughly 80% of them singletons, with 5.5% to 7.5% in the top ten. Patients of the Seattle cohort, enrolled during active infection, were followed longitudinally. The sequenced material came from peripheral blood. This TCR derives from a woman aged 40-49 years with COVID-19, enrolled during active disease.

Here the CDR3 DNA reads TGCGCCAGCAGCTTAGGGTCGAGGGCTGGAGGAGTGGCCTACGAGCAGTACTTC. Protein product: CASSLGSRAGGVAYEQYF. This chain connects TRBV5-1 to TRBJ2-7, with D perhaps matching TRBD2 (5 bases). This CDR3 is 18 amino acids long. In germline, CDR1 is SGHRS, CDR2 YFSETQ. The V end was cut by 2 bases, the J end by 2 bases, with 23 bases between.